One sample yielded the 15 T cell receptor beta chains listed below, sequenced in a study of blood T cell repertoires in COVID-19. Clones were sequenced by immunoSEQ multiplex PCR, and TCRdb holds only the in-frame ones, with some missing. The sample lists 200,000 to 300,000 clones; about 80% were seen once. The sequenced sample consisted of peripheral blood. Receptor source: a man older than 75 with acute or convalescent COVID-19.

The chain uses TRBV30 and TRBJ2-3; perhaps TRBD2 as D (6 bases). Deletions cut 4 bases from V and 6 bases from J, with 14 bases between. From germline, CDR1 is GTSNPN and CDR2 SVGIG (reference sequence). The CDR3 has 13 residues. In nucleotides, the CDR3 is TGTGCCTGGACCCAGCGGGCGTTTGATACGCAGTATTTT. This codes for CAWTQRAFDTQYF.

The V call is TRBV5-5, the J call TRBJ1-4, with D possibly being TRBD1 (5 bases). V was clipped by 4 bases and J by 5 bases, with 12 bases between them. Germline lookup yields CDR1 SGHKS and CDR2 YYEKEE (reference sequence). There are 14 residues in the CDR3. In DNA, the CDR3 is TGTGCCAGCAGCCTGACAGTGGACAATGAAAAACTGTTTTTT. It yields the protein CASSLTVDNEKLFF.

This chain joins TRBV5-4 and TRBJ1-2; TRBD1 agrees at 8 bases. Losses at the gene ends were 1 base for V and 6 bases for J; bases not matched to a gene: 2. The germline V gene encodes CDR1 SGHNT and CDR2 YYREEE (reference sequence). The CDR3 is 13 residues long. The CDR3 sequence is CASSLNRGNGYTF. The CDR3 DNA sequence: TGTGCCAGCAGCTTGAACAGGGGGAATGGCTACACCTTC.

The V gene is TRBV10-3, the J gene TRBJ1-1, with TRBD1 as a possible D gene (6 bases). Germline values: CDR1 ENHRY, CDR2 SYGVKD. With 4 bases removed from V and 1 base from J, the gap between germline ends came to 13 bases. CDR3 length: 15 residues. CDR3 nucleotide sequence: TGTGCCATCAGTGCAACCGGGACAACGAACACTGAAGCTTTCTTT. Translating it yields CAISATGTTNTEAFF.

The chain uses TRBV24-1 and TRBJ1-1; the D gene is possibly TRBD1 (6 bases). There are 14 residues in the CDR3. The V end was cut by 7 bases, the J end by 6 bases, with 17 bases between. Germline CDR1 KGHDR, CDR2 SFDVKD. The CDR3: CATSPGGLAAEAFF. DNA for the CDR3: TGTGCCACCAGCCCCGGGGGGCTCGCGGCTGAAGCTTTCTTT.

The V call is TRBV7-9, the J call TRBJ2-2; 10 nucleotides align to TRBD2. In germline, CDR1 is SEHNR, CDR2 FQNEAQ (reference sequence). The CDR3 covers 18 residues. V was pared by 0 bases and J by 7 bases, with 11 bases of the junction left unmatched. The CDR3: CASSLAALAGVLGGELFF. In DNA form, the CDR3 reads TGTGCCAGCAGCTTAGCGGCCCTAGCGGGAGTATTAGGCGGGGAGCTGTTTTTT.

The genes are TRBV30 and TRBJ1-5, with TRBD1 matching over 9 bases. The CDR3 totals 16 residues. J lost 6 bases, V lost 0 bases, and 9 bases had no gene match. Germline lookup yields CDR1 GTSNPN and CDR2 SVGIG (reference sequence). The CDR3 sequence is CAWSVPGTGYGQPQHF. For the CDR3, the DNA is TGTGCCTGGAGTGTACCCGGGACAGGGTACGGTCAGCCCCAGCATTTT.

The rearrangement links TRBV7-9 to TRBJ1-2; 7 positions agree with TRBD1. The CDR3 is 14 amino acids. Germline-derived CDR1 and CDR2 are SEHNR and FQNEAQ (reference sequence). V trimming: 0 bases; J trimming: 2 bases; junction bases outside the gene matches: 0. The CDR3 spells CASSLAGQNYGYTF. The CDR3 DNA sequence: TGTGCCAGCAGCTTAGCGGGACAGAACTATGGCTACACCTTC.

The V and J genes are TRBV11-2 and TRBJ1-1; 9 bases agree with TRBD1. With V trimmed by 2 bases and J by 5 bases, 15 bases remained unmatched. This CDR3 contains 18 residues. Germline V gives CDR1 SGHAT, CDR2 FQNNGV. As DNA, the CDR3 is TGTGCCAGCAGCTTATCTTACCGGGACAGGGTAATGGGAACTGAAGCTTTCTTT. This encodes CASSLSYRDRVMGTEAFF. Full variable domain (remainder filled in from reference TRBV11-2 and TRBJ1-1): EAGVAQSPRYKIIEKRQSVAFWCNPISGHATLYWYQQILGQGPKLLIQFQNNGVVDDSQLPKDRFSAERLKGVDSTLKIQPAKLEDSAVYLCASSLSYRDRVMGTEAFFGQGTRLTVV.

The chain employs TRBV28 and TRBJ2-7; 11 bases are shared with TRBD1. Germline CDR1 MDHEN, CDR2 SYDVKM. The CDR3 has 14 amino acids. The ends lost 6 bases at V and 6 bases at J; junction bases unmatched: 7. CDR3: CASSRDRGISEQYF. The CDR3 nucleotides read TGTGCCAGCAGCCGGGACAGGGGGATCTCCGAGCAGTACTTC.

V and J are TRBV5-1 and TRBJ2-2, with D possibly matching TRBD1 (6 bases). V dropped 4 bases and J dropped 0 bases, with 10 bases sitting between them. CDR1 and CDR2 from the germline V gene are SGHRS and YFSETQ. The CDR3 runs 15 residues. The DNA for the CDR3 is TGCGCCAGCAGCCTGGGACATTCGAACACCGGGGAGCTGTTTTTT. Translation gives CASSLGHSNTGELFF.

This clone was counted a few times. The V gene is TRBV7-6, the J gene TRBJ1-5; tentatively, D is TRBD1 (5 bases). Trimming removed 0 bases at V and 9 bases at J, with 12 bases between. In germline, CDR1 is SGHVS, CDR2 FNYEAQ. CDR3 length: 14 amino acids. The CDR3, as DNA: TGTGCCAGCAGCTTAGCGGGGCAGTCAGCGCCCCAGCATTTT. Protein product: CASSLAGQSAPQHF.

V and J are TRBV27 and TRBJ1-5; 9 bases match TRBD1. Per germline, CDR1 MNHEY and CDR2 SMNVEV (reference sequence). The CDR3 covers 14 residues. The V segment lost 5 bases and the J segment 7 bases; nucleotides outside the gene matches: 6. CDR3 bases: TGTGCCAGCAGTACGGGACAGGGTCTACAGCCCCAGCATTTT. Encoded protein: CASSTGQGLQPQHF.

This clone was counted between two and nine times. The chain couples TRBV19 to TRBJ2-7, with D possibly being TRBD2 (6 bases). The CDR3 spans 14 residues. V lost 4 bases and J lost 4, with 14 bases in between. The germline V gene encodes CDR1 LNHDA and CDR2 SQIVND (reference sequence). As DNA, the CDR3 is TGTGCCAGTAGTACCGGGACTGTATCTTACGAGCAGTACTTC. The encoded protein is CASSTGTVSYEQYF.

The chain joins TRBV11-3 to TRBJ1-1; D might be TRBD1 (5 bases). Germline V gene data show CDR1 as SGHNT and CDR2 as YENEEA. V shed 4 bases and J shed 4 bases, with 10 bases lying between them. CDR3 length equals 13 residues. The CDR3 DNA is TGTGCCAGCAGCTGGGGGGTATCCACTGAAGCTTTCTTT. Its protein product is CASSWGVSTEAFF.